One sample yielded the 10 T cell receptor beta chains listed below, sequenced in a study of blood T cell repertoires in COVID-19. Measured with immunoSEQ multiplex PCR; TCRdb has only the in-frame clones, and not every one. The sample consists of 300,000 to 400,000 clones, around nine tenths of them appearing once. Sequenced: peripheral blood. The receptors originated from a human donor in a cohort sampled during active COVID-19.

This sequence joins TRBV3-1 (or the pseudogene TRBV3-2) and TRBJ2-5; D possibly corresponds to TRBD2 (6 bases). The CDR3 covers 14 residues. The V end lost 6 bases, the J end lost 0 bases, and 11 bases lay between the germline ends. The V gene's germline CDR1 is LGHDT and CDR2 YNNKEL (reference sequence). The CDR3 DNA is TGTGCCAGCAGTAATCGGGACTACCAAGAGACCCAGTACTTC. Its translation: CASSNRDYQETQYF.

CDR3 sequence: CASSVGQGPNSPLHF. CDR3 coding DNA: TGTGCCAGCAGCGTGGGACAGGGGCCCAATTCACCCCTCCACTTT. V gene TRBV9 combines with J gene TRBJ1-6; TRBD1 matches 10 bases. There are 15 residues in the CDR3. V dropped 2 bases and J dropped 7; count of bases not matched to a gene: 3. Per germline, CDR1 SGDLS and CDR2 YYNGEE.

This chain uses TRBV29-1 with TRBJ2-2; D unresolved. The germline V gene has CDR1 SQVTM and CDR2 ANQGSEA. This CDR3 comprises 13 residues. V was shortened by 3 bases and J by 3 bases, with 8 bases between the two germline ends. The DNA of the CDR3 is TGCAGCGTTGACAGTGGAGACACCGGGGAGCTGTTTTTT. Translation: CSVDSGDTGELFF.

The chain links TRBV28 to TRBJ1-6; D ambiguous. V was clipped by 5 bases and J by 6 bases, with 11 bases between them. Germline V gene data show CDR1 as MDHEN and CDR2 as SYDVKM. The CDR3 is made up of 14 amino acids. The CDR3 sequence is CASSLGGFNSPLHF. CDR3 DNA: TGTGCCAGCAGTCTGGGAGGGTTTAATTCACCCCTCCACTTT.

The chain uses TRBV5-6 and TRBJ2-5; 13 positions match TRBD2. The V and J ends lost 0 bases and 4 bases, in that order; junction bases with no gene match: 6. The CDR3 covers 17 residues. The germline V gene has CDR1 SGHDT and CDR2 YYEEEE. Here the CDR3 reads CASSLGLAGGKGETQYF. The DNA for the CDR3 is TGTGCCAGCAGCTTGGGACTAGCGGGAGGAAAAGGAGAGACCCAGTACTTC.

The chain uses TRBV7-7 and TRBJ2-1, with 10 bases fitting TRBD2. The junction had 3 bases not matched to a gene; V was cut back by 3 bases and J by 10 bases. In germline, CDR1 is SSHAT, CDR2 FNYEAQ (reference sequence). This CDR3 has 13 residues. Here the CDR3 reads CASSFLAGDEQFF. CDR3 bases: TGTGCCAGCAGCTTTCTAGCGGGAGACGAGCAGTTCTTC.

This clone has only a few counts. The chain links TRBV2 to TRBJ2-1; 10 positions match TRBD2. Germline assignment: CDR1 SNHLY and CDR2 FYNNEI. V dropped 0 bases and J dropped 5; count of bases not matched to a gene: 7. The CDR3 runs 17 residues. The CDR3 is CASSEAGKGLADNEQFF. CDR3 coding DNA: TGTGCCAGCAGTGAAGCGGGAAAAGGACTAGCGGACAATGAGCAGTTCTTC.

The genes are TRBV6-5 and TRBJ2-5; D is unclear. This CDR3 has 15 residues. Trimming removed 7 bases at V and 1 base at J, with 16 bases between. Germline CDR1 and CDR2: MNHEY and SVGAGI. CDR3 sequence (DNA): TGTGCCAGCAATACCCCGATTGCGGTCCAAGAGACCCAGTACTTC. It encodes CASNTPIAVQETQYF.

The rearrangement links TRBV19 to TRBJ1-6; D not resolved. Germline CDR1 and CDR2: LNHDA and SQIVND (reference sequence). The CDR3 runs 14 residues. Trimming took off 5 bases at V and 11 bases at J, with 16 bases between the two ends. The CDR3 loop reads CASSDAFQEAPLHF. The DNA for the CDR3 is TGTGCCAGTAGTGACGCTTTTCAGGAGGCACCCCTCCACTTT.

This clone appeared a single time. V and J are TRBV18 and TRBJ2-2; TRBD2 matches at 9 bases. The CDR3 loop spans 15 amino acids. Germline CDR1 KGHSH, CDR2 LQKENI. V trimming: 8 bases; J trimming: 2 bases; junction bases outside the gene matches: 6. DNA for the CDR3: TGTGCCAGCGCGGGACTAGCAGGAAACACCGGGGAGCTGTTTTTT. Translated: CASAGLAGNTGELFF.